This T cell receptor beta chain emerged from a study of radiation and T cells in renal cell carcinoma. The V segment lost 5 bases and the J segment 7 bases; nucleotides outside the gene matches: 12. From germline, CDR1 is ENHRY and CDR2 SYGVKD. The CDR3 totals 15 residues. The sample's time point: blood 2 weeks post-SBRT. The treatment was: 15 Gy SBRT to primary tumor, nephrectomy 4 weeks later. The method was immunoSEQ multiplex PCR; TCRdb's version includes in-frame clones alone and lacks a portion of them. The sample gives more than 65,000 clones, 80% to 90% of which show up once; approximately 22% is in the top ten.

The chain links TRBV10-3 to TRBJ1-2, with 8 positions matching TRBD1. The sequencing used blood, collected from a patient whose treatment included radiotherapy and nephrectomy. This TCR was recovered from a woman aged 45-60 years with renal cell carcinoma. The CDR3 region is CAISPERAGGVGYTF. The DNA of the CDR3 is TGTGCCATCAGTCCAGAAAGGGCAGGGGGCGTTGGCTACACCTTC.